This entry lists 25 T cell receptor beta chains sequenced from one sample in a study of T-cell reconstitution after alpha-beta-depleted transplantation in children. For TCRbeta, the library was prepared with unique molecular identifiers. TCRdb reprocessed the PCR reads via MiXCR and lists one record per CDR3 protein. The table includes a few hundred thousand distinct CDR3 sequences, 25% to 30% detected once. The specimen comprised PBMCs, sampled before TCRalphabeta/CD19-depleted stem cell transplant. These receptors came from a boy under three years old with Wiskott-Aldrich syndrome, due to receive a stem cell transplant.

This clonotype occurred a few times. The chain couples TRBV30 to TRBJ1-3; D may be TRBD1 (5 bases). Per the germline V gene, CDR1 is GTSNPN and CDR2 is SVGIG (reference sequence). CDR3 length: 14 amino acids. Between the trimmed V and J ends, which lost 0 bases and 4 bases, there was a span of 10 bases. The CDR3 DNA follows: TGTGCCTGGAGTGTACGGGGGAACGGAAACACCATATATTTT. It yields the protein CAWSVRGNGNTIYF.

This clonotype was found a few times. The rearrangement joins TRBV5-5 to TRBJ2-1; unclear D gene. Trimming took 0 bases from V and 5 from J, leaving 9 bases between them. Germline values: CDR1 SGHKS, CDR2 YYEKEE (reference sequence). This CDR3 region has 14 residues. The CDR3 protein is CASSLGELNNEQFF. The CDR3 DNA reads as TGTGCCAGCAGCTTGGGTGAACTCAACAATGAGCAGTTCTTC. The entire variable domain, with the rest obtained from reference TRBV5-5 and TRBJ2-1, is as follows: DAGVTQSPTHLIKTRGQQVTLRCSPISGHKSVSWYQQVLGQGPQFIFQYYEKEERGRGNFPDRFSARQFPNYSSELNVNALLLGDSALYLCASSLGELNNEQFFGPGTRLTVL.

The chain joins TRBV5-1 to TRBJ2-5; D is uncertain. From germline, CDR1 is SGHRS and CDR2 YFSETQ. CDR3 length: 14 residues. V was shortened by 0 bases and J by 3 bases, with 9 bases between the two germline ends. This CDR3 is CASSLAWVEETQYF. The CDR3 coding sequence is TGCGCCAGCAGCTTGGCCTGGGTCGAAGAGACCCAGTACTTC. The variable domain in full, with the rest retrieved from reference TRBV5-1 and TRBJ2-5, is KAGVTQTPRYLIKTRGQQVTLSCSPISGHRSVSWYQQTPGQGLQFLFEYFSETQRNKGNFPGRFSGRQFSNSRSEMNVSTLELGDSALYLCASSLAWVEETQYFGPGTRLLVL.

This clonotype was detected a few times. The gene calls are TRBV19 and TRBJ2-1, with D maybe TRBD2 (6 bases). Per germline, CDR1 LNHDA and CDR2 SQIVND (reference sequence). The CDR3 covers 15 residues. Trimming shortened V by 0 bases and J by 2 bases, and 8 bases separated the two germline ends. The CDR3: CASSIDGGAYNEQFF. Written as DNA, the CDR3 is TGTGCCAGTAGTATAGACGGCGGGGCCTACAATGAGCAGTTCTTC.

The genes are TRBV12-3 or TRBV12-4 and TRBJ2-1; 11 bases agree with TRBD2. V shed 10 bases and J 5 bases; nucleotides not matched to a gene: 4. This CDR3 is 13 amino acids long. CDR3 nucleotide sequence: TGTGCCACGGGGACTAGCGGAGACAATGAGCAGTTCTTC. This codes for CATGTSGDNEQFF.

The V and J genes are TRBV5-1 and TRBJ2-1; 7 bases line up with TRBD2. CDR3 length: 16 amino acids. With V trimmed by 4 bases and J by 2 bases, 9 bases remained unmatched. Germline lookup yields CDR1 SGHRS and CDR2 YFSETQ. Here the CDR3 reads CASSPGSAGAYNEQFF. The CDR3 DNA reads TGCGCCAGCAGCCCAGGGTCCGCGGGAGCCTACAATGAGCAGTTCTTC. The full variable domain, rest sourced from reference TRBV5-1 and TRBJ2-1, is KAGVTQTPRYLIKTRGQQVTLSCSPISGHRSVSWYQQTPGQGLQFLFEYFSETQRNKGNFPGRFSGRQFSNSRSEMNVSTLELGDSALYLCASSPGSAGAYNEQFFGPGTRLTVL.

The sample holds a few counts of this clonotype. V is TRBV3-1 and J is TRBJ1-1, with TRBD1 matching 7 bases. V was pared by 2 bases and J by 8 bases, with 8 bases of the junction left unmatched. The germline CDR1 and CDR2 sequences are LGHDT and YNNKEL (reference sequence). The CDR3 sequence is 14 residues long. The CDR3 reads CASSQFASRGEAFF. CDR3 nucleotides: TGTGCCAGCAGCCAATTTGCTTCCAGGGGGGAAGCTTTCTTT.

The chain has TRBV5-5 and TRBJ2-3; 9 bases are shared with TRBD2. From germline, CDR1 is SGHKS and CDR2 YYEKEE (reference sequence). V shed 3 bases, J shed 8 bases, and the junction held 16 bases outside the gene matches. There are 17 residues in the CDR3. As DNA, the CDR3 is TGTGCCAGCAGCTGGGATGGCGCGGGAGGGCCTAAGGGTACGCAGTATTTT. Protein product: CASSWDGAGGPKGTQYF.

This clonotype was found a few times. The chain couples TRBV7-9 to TRBJ2-1, with D maybe TRBD1 (5 bases). The CDR3 is 15 residues long. The V and J ends lost 5 bases and 0 bases respectively, with 11 bases between them. Looked up from germline, CDR1 is SEHNR and CDR2 is FQNEAQ (reference sequence). CDR3 in amino acids: CASSPTGFSYNEQFF. As DNA, the CDR3 is TGTGCCAGCAGCCCCACAGGCTTCTCCTACAATGAGCAGTTCTTC.

This clonotype was found a few times. The V and J genes are TRBV18 and TRBJ2-1, with TRBD2 identical over 8 bases. This CDR3 contains 16 residues. Germline V CDR1 and CDR2: KGHSH, LQKENI. V dropped 3 bases and J dropped 0; count of bases not matched to a gene: 4. In DNA form, the CDR3 reads TGTGCCAGCTCACCTATAGCGGGAAGCTCCTACAATGAGCAGTTCTTC. It yields the protein CASSPIAGSSYNEQFF.

The chain uses TRBV5-1 and TRBJ1-1; a possible D gene is TRBD1 (5 bases). The CDR3 contains 15 residues. Germline V gene lookup returns CDR1 SGHRS and CDR2 YFSETQ. V dropped 0 bases and J dropped 4 bases, with 13 bases sitting between them. The CDR3 sequence: CASSLAQGGATEAFF. The CDR3 bases are TGCGCCAGCAGCTTGGCCCAGGGAGGTGCCACTGAAGCTTTCTTT. The whole variable domain, filled in from reference TRBV5-1 and TRBJ1-1, reads KAGVTQTPRYLIKTRGQQVTLSCSPISGHRSVSWYQQTPGQGLQFLFEYFSETQRNKGNFPGRFSGRQFSNSRSEMNVSTLELGDSALYLCASSLAQGGATEAFFGQGTRLTVV.

A few counts support this clonotype. The rearrangement links TRBV20-1 to TRBJ2-4, with 7 nucleotides matching TRBD2. Germline values: CDR1 DFQATT, CDR2 SNEGSKA (reference sequence). Trimming at V came to 2 bases and at J to 14 bases, leaving 9 bases not matched to a gene. The CDR3 is made up of 12 amino acids. CDR3 in DNA: TGCAGTGCTAGAATCACTAGCGCGGTAGAGTACTTC. Encoded protein: CSARITSAVEYF.

In this sample, this clonotype turned up many times. This chain links TRBV7-3 with TRBJ1-2, with D possibly matching TRBD1 (5 bases). Germline V gives CDR1 SGHTA, CDR2 FQGTGA. Deletions cut 4 bases from V and 5 bases from J, with 11 bases between. The length of the CDR3 is 13 residues. In DNA form, the CDR3 reads TGTGCCAGCAGCTCTACAGGCGGGTATGGCTACACCTTC. This codes for CASSSTGGYGYTF.

CDR3 sequence (DNA): TGCAGTGCTAGTAGACAGACGAACACCGGGGAGCTGTTTTTT. It yields the protein CSASRQTNTGELFF. The V call is TRBV20-1, the J call TRBJ2-2, with D perhaps matching TRBD1 (5 bases). This CDR3 has 14 residues. Per the germline V gene, CDR1 is DFQATT and CDR2 is SNEGSKA (reference sequence). Trimming took off 3 bases at V and 0 bases at J, with 8 bases between the two ends.

In DNA, the CDR3 is TGTGCCAGCAGCAGGGAGGGGACAGGGGCAGGAAACACCATATATTTT. Translating gives CASSREGTGAGNTIYF. The rearrangement uses TRBV7-2 and TRBJ1-3; 10 nucleotides match TRBD1. This CDR3 has 16 residues. Germline V gene sequence: CDR1 SGHTA, CDR2 FQGNSA. V lost 5 bases to trimming and J lost 4 bases; unmatched junction nucleotides: 8.

This chain connects TRBV29-1 to TRBJ2-1, with TRBD2 as a possible D gene (5 bases). The ends were cut back, 3 bases at V and 8 bases at J, with 11 bases in the middle. The germline V gene has CDR1 SQVTM and CDR2 ANQGSEA. The CDR3 has 12 amino acids. CDR3 region: CSVDGGFDEQFF. As DNA, the CDR3 is TGCAGCGTTGATGGAGGTTTCGATGAGCAGTTCTTC.

Concerning this clonotype: At one boundary the junction diverges from the germline segment, which might be a read error. In DNA, the CDR3 is TGTACCAGCAGCGACAAAAGCATGAGCGGAGGGGGTAACAATGAGCAGTTCTTC. It is translated as CTSSDKSMSGGGNNEQFF. The chain combines TRBV2 with TRBJ2-1; D is perhaps TRBD1 or TRBD2 (6 bases each). The CDR3 totals 18 residues. Germline V gives CDR1 SNHLY, CDR2 FYNNEI.

The chain recombines TRBV30 with TRBJ2-7; no clear D gene. Germline CDR1 GTSNPN, CDR2 SVGIG (reference sequence). The CDR3 contains 13 residues. V was clipped by 6 bases and J by 1 base, with 13 bases between them. CDR3 protein: CACAWTDSYEQYF. The CDR3 region has the DNA TGTGCCTGTGCCTGGACGGATTCCTACGAGCAGTACTTC.

The chain joins TRBV6-1 to TRBJ2-7; possibly TRBD1 for D (6 bases). This CDR3 is 16 amino acids long. Trimming left V 2 bases short and J 2 bases short, with 16 bases between. CDR1 is MNHNS and CDR2 is SASEGT in the germline V gene. The CDR3 bases are TGTGCCAGCAGTGAACCCATGGACAGCCTAACCTACGAGCAGTACTTC. Protein: CASSEPMDSLTYEQYF.

This CDR3 reads CASSLLSGGNTGELFF. The CDR3 nucleotides are TGCGCCAGCAGCTTGTTATCGGGAGGGAACACCGGGGAGCTGTTTTTT. The chain combines TRBV5-1 with TRBJ2-2, with 7 positions matching TRBD2. The CDR3 consists of 16 residues. Per the germline V gene, CDR1 is SGHRS and CDR2 is YFSETQ. With V trimmed by 1 base and J by 1 base, 4 bases remained unmatched.

The J gene is TRBJ2-2, the V gene TRBV5-1, with 12 bases matching TRBD2. V was pared by 0 bases and J by 3 bases, with 6 bases of the junction left unmatched. The length of the CDR3 is 18 residues. Germline V CDR1 and CDR2: SGHRS, YFSETQ. CDR3 in amino acids: CASSLARLAGEYTGELFF. The CDR3 bases are TGCGCCAGCAGCTTGGCCCGACTAGCGGGGGAATACACCGGGGAGCTGTTTTTT.

The chain combines TRBV5-1 with TRBJ2-1; TRBD2 aligns across 7 bases. Germline-derived CDR1 and CDR2 are SGHRS and YFSETQ. The CDR3 is made up of 13 amino acids. V shed 2 bases and J 7 bases; nucleotides not matched to a gene: 3. The CDR3 sequence: CASSFRAGNEQFF. In DNA form, the CDR3 reads TGCGCCAGCAGCTTCCGAGCGGGGAATGAGCAGTTCTTC.

This clonotype was found a few times. The rearrangement uses TRBV29-1 and TRBJ2-3; TRBD1 matches at 9 bases. The CDR3 extends over 14 amino acids. V lost 4 bases and J lost 0; bases outside the gene matches: 2. CDR1 is SQVTM and CDR2 is ANQGSEA in the germline V gene. The CDR3 nucleotides read TGCAGCGTTGGGGGACAGGGCAGCACAGATACGCAGTATTTT. Amino acid sequence: CSVGGQGSTDTQYF.

The rearrangement joins TRBV19 to TRBJ2-1; D gene unclear. CDR3 length: 11 residues. Trimming left V 4 bases short and J 11 bases short, with 9 bases between. Per the germline V gene, CDR1 is LNHDA and CDR2 is SQIVND (reference sequence). CDR3: CASSTWSKQFF. The CDR3 DNA sequence: TGTGCCAGTAGTACCTGGAGTAAGCAGTTCTTC.

V gene TRBV7-2 combines with J gene TRBJ1-1, with D unclear. CDR3 size: 14 residues. The V end lost 1 base, the J end lost 0 bases, and 6 bases lay between the germline ends. Germline lookup yields CDR1 SGHTA and CDR2 FQGNSA. CDR3 sequence (DNA): TGTGCCAGCAGCTTAGTCTCGGTGAACACTGAAGCTTTCTTT. Translated, it gives CASSLVSVNTEAFF.